The sequence of this TCR beta chain was determined in a study of OX40 agonist ivuxolimab in advanced cancers. Assay used: immunoSEQ multiplex PCR; TCRdb lists only in-frame clones, some missing. The data show 76,000 or so clones, with 70% to 90% seen just once and roughly 13% held by the top ten. Germline CDR1 reads SGHAT; CDR2 reads FQNNGV. Trimming removed 5 bases from V and 1 base from J; junction bases left unmatched: 4. The length of the CDR3 is 15 residues. This chain joins TRBV11-2 and TRBJ2-4, with TRBD2 matching 8 bases. The receptor's source is an adult with an advanced solid tumor such as melanoma, head and neck, liver or kidney cancer. The material sequenced was CD4+ or CD8+ T cells sorted from blood, taken in a trial of the OX40 agonist ivuxolimab. CDR3: CASSTGLEAKNIQYF. CDR3 DNA: TGTGCCAGCAGCACGGGACTAGAGGCCAAAAACATTCAGTACTTC.